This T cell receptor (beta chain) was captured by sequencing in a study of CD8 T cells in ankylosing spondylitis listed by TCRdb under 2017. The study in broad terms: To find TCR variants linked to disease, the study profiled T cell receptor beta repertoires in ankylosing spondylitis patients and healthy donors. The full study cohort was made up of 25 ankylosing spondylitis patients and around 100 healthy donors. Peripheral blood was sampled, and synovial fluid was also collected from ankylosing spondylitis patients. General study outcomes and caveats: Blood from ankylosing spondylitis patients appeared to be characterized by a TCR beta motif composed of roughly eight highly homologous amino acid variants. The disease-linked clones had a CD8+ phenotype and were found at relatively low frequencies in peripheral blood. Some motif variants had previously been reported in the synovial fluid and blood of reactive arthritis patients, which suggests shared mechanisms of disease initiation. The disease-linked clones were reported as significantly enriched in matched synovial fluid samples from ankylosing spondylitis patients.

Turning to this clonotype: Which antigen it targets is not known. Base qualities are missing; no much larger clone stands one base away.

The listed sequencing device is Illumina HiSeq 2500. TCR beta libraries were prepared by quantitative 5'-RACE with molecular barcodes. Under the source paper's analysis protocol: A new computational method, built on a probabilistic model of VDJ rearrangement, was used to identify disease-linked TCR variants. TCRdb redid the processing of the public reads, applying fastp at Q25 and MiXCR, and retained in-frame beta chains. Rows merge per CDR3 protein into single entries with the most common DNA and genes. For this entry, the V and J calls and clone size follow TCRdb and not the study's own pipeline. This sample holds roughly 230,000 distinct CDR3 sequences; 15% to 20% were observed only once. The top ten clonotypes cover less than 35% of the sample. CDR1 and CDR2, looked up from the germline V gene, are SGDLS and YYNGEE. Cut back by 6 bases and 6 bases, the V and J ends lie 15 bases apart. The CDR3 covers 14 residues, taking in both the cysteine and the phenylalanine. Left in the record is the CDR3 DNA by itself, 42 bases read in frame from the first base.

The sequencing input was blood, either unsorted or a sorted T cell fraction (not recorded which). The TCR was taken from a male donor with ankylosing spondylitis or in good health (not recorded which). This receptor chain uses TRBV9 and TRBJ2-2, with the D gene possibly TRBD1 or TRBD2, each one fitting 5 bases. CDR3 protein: CASTEGLSAGELFF. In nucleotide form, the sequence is TGTGCCAGCACCGAGGGGTTGTCCGCCGGGGAGCTGTTTTTT. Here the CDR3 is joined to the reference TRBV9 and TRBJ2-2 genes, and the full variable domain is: DSGVTQTPKHLITATGQRVTLRCSPRSGDLSVYWYQQSLDQGLQFLIQYYNGEERAKGNILERFSAQQFPDLHSELNLSSLELGDSALYFCASTEGLSAGELFFGEGSRLTVL.